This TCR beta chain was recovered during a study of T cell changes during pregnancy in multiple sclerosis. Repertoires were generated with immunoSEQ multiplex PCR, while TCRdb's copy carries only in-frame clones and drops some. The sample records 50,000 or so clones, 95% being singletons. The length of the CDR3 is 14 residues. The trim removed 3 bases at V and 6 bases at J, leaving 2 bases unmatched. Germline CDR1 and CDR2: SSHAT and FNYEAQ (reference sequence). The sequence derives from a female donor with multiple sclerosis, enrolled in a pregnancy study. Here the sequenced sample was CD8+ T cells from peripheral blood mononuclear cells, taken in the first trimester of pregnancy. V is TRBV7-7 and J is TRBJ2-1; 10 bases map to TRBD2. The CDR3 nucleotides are TGTGCCAGCAGCTTTAGCGGGAGGCGCAATGAGCAGTTCTTC. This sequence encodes CASSFSGRRNEQFF.